This T cell receptor (beta chain) is from a study of shared clonotypes between healthy human individuals. A deep-level run was used for the assay. Researchers divided each subset's genomic DNA evenly across several immunoSEQ plates. Per sorted-subset replicate PCR, input was 200 to 250 ng DNA, representing roughly 30,000 T cell genomes. Clones were read by immunoSEQ multiplex PCR, and TCRdb kept only the in-frame ones, dropping some. The table includes roughly 2 million clones, 85% to 95% detected once. CD45RO-negative CD8 cells positively selected for CCR7 made up the naive population, which excluded terminally differentiated effector memory CD45RA+ cells. The source of this sequence is a man between 18 and 35 years old in good health. Specimen: naive CD8+ T cells sorted from blood.

The CDR3 DNA sequence: TGCGCCAGCAGCTTGGCCCCAGCGGTCTACACAGATACGCAGTATTTT. It yields the protein CASSLAPAVYTDTQYF. This chain joins TRBV5-1 and TRBJ2-3, with TRBD2 as a possible D gene (5 bases). V was clipped by 0 bases and J by 2 bases, with 13 bases between them. Germline V CDR1 and CDR2: SGHRS, YFSETQ. This CDR3 has 16 amino acids.